This T cell receptor (beta chain) derives from a study of blood T cell repertoires in COVID-19 (dated by TCRdb to about 2020). Concerning the study at large: Collaborator samples came from the United States, Italy and Spain and covered acute and convalescent phases of COVID-19. The dataset comprised deeply sampled blood TCRbeta repertoires from subjects exposed to, actively infected with, or recovered from COVID-19. Where HLA class I and class II types were available, the types were taken from metadata supplied by the sample provider, not from assay-based typing. Nearly every sample came with metadata listing a de-identified subject ID, COVID-19 status, age in years and sex. The material from the prospective study consisted of cDNA or gDNA derived from T cells, B-cell-depleted T cells, or PBMCs. The repertoires were released in a freely available public database intended as a resource for research on the immune response to SARS-CoV-2. The samples were drawn from two sources: the first 160 participants of the ongoing ImmuneRACE study, and some 1,300 subjects contributed by 6 global collaborators.

General findings and caveats noted by the study authors: The amount of clinical and demographic metadata varied by source and participant and was provided uncurated.

The immunoSEQ Assay, a bias-controlled multiplex PCR, was used to amplify TCRbeta CDR3 regions from genomic DNA. The paper's data handling went like this. The number of nucleated cells in each sample was estimated from the amplification of reference gene primers within the assay. To quantify the absolute abundance of each unique TCRbeta CDR3 rearrangement, sequence reads were collapsed and filtered. For each sample, productive Simpson clonality was calculated as the square root of Simpson's diversity index across productive rearrangements. Imported from immuneACCESS, the table was reduced by TCRdb to in-frame sequences with V and J called. These copies leave out some clones; in studies compared against another copy, an unresolved V gene accounts for under half, and the cause of the remainder is not known. V and J calls and clone size are given by that table; D and trimming were obtained from the DNA. For this sample there are 150,000 or so clones; 75% to 90% appear just once. The ten largest clones capture about 4% of the sample.

Relative to germline, V is missing 6 bases and J is missing 4 bases, with 11 bases of the junction outside any gene match. The CDR3, cysteine through phenylalanine, is 16 amino acids long. CDR3 DNA only is kept here, 48 bases in frame from base 1. Looking up the germline V gene (reference sequence) yields CDR1 MNHEY and CDR2 SMNVEV. Notes on this clone: Its specific antigen is unknown. No per-base quality is available; no much larger clone lies one base away.

Participants in the prospective study were enrolled through a virtual design, were aged 18 to 89 years, and lived in roughly 25 United States geographic areas. To assign participants to cohorts, the prospective study relied on clinical history that participants themselves reported in a screening survey and a study questionnaire. Exposed participants had been in contact with someone with a PCR-confirmed or clinician-diagnosed COVID-19 case within 2 weeks of study entry. Each participant in the prospective study had whole blood, serum and a nasopharyngeal or oropharyngeal swab collected by mobile phlebotomists. Over a roughly 2-month period, participants in the prospective study had the option of providing additional blood draws and questionnaires. Prospective study blood samples were shipped either frozen or at room temperature before DNA extraction.

Here the chain combines TRBV27 and TRBJ2-3; the central 9 bases match TRBD1. The clonotype was recovered from a woman aged 35 to 49 who had been exposed to COVID-19. The sequencing input was PBMCs or T cells enriched from blood (not recorded which). The encoded CDR3 is CASRLQGAFVPDTQYF. Here is the DNA: TGTGCCAGCAGATTACAGGGGGCGTTTGTTCCAGATACGCAGTATTTT.